Included here is one T cell receptor beta chain sequence, with context. Antigen unknown. An Oncomine TCR Beta short-read assay was used to sequence the DNA from cultured CD4+ T cells. TCRdb re-called the PCR reads with MiXCR, one entry per CDR3 protein. This table has over 12,000 distinct CDR3 sequences, 48% appearing once. The data were obtained in a study of vaccination and CD4 T cells after COVID-19. Specified treatment: roughly 10-day PBMC culture with coronavirus spike peptide pools or control peptides (ViraFEST assay). Findings of the study overall: Spike mono-reactivity was found in 304 of the 307 vaccine-specific clones identified in convalescent patients.

Sequencing was done on a sample of CD4+ T cells from blood, cultured in vitro. The source is a human donor who had recovered from COVID-19.

CDR3 DNA: TGTGCCAGCAGTTACCGACAGGGGGGGAGGCGCAATGAGCAGTTCTTC. It codes for CASSYRQGGRRNEQFF. The genes are TRBV6-5 and TRBJ2-1; TRBD1 matches at 9 bases. Germline V gene data show CDR1 as MNHEY and CDR2 as SVGAGI. The CDR3 runs to 16 residues. Losses at the gene ends were 2 bases for V and 6 bases for J; bases not matched to a gene: 8.